What follows is one TCR beta chain and its context. The target antigen is unknown. There are 16 residues in the CDR3. V trimming: 7 bases; J trimming: 5 bases; junction bases outside the gene matches: 16. Germline loops: CDR1 SGHVS, CDR2 FNYEAQ. The sample belongs to a study of cytomegalovirus exposure and HLA in healthy donors. Findings of the study overall: Reports indicate that TCR beta sequences accurately predicted the HLA-A and HLA-B alleles of most subjects.

Researchers ran the PCR with 60 Vbeta and 13 Jbeta primers. Profiling relied on immunoSEQ multiplex PCR, and the TCRdb table lists in-frame clones only, not all of them. The profile shows about 250,000 clones, roughly 85% of them singletons. The source material was PBMCs. V and J are TRBV7-6 and TRBJ2-5, with 7 bases identical to TRBD2. This clonotype was obtained from a girl aged 2-15 years in good health and CMV-seronegative. CDR3: CASTPRAGLLAETQYF. For the CDR3, the DNA is TGTGCCAGCACCCCGCGAGCGGGGCTTTTAGCGGAGACCCAGTACTTC.